One sample yielded the 20 T cell receptor beta chains listed below, sequenced in a study of control samples from healthy donors and cancer patients. Clones were read by immunoSEQ multiplex PCR, and TCRdb kept only the in-frame ones, dropping some. The data contain 400,000 to 450,000 clones, 90% of them singletons. Sequenced input: PBMCs. Every receptor here comes from a man aged 40-55 years with head and neck cancer.

The chain combines TRBV3-1 (or the pseudogene TRBV3-2) with TRBJ2-2, with 7 bases fitting TRBD1. After removal of 1 base from V and 1 base from J, the junction contained 3 bases not matched to a gene. Germline CDR1 and CDR2: LGHDT and YNNKEL (reference sequence). The CDR3 has 16 residues. CDR3: CASSQGQGMNTGELFF. CDR3 nucleotides: TGTGCCAGCAGCCAAGGACAGGGAATGAACACCGGGGAGCTGTTTTTT.

V usage is TRBV12-3 or TRBV12-4 and J usage is TRBJ1-3; D not certain. V gave up 9 bases and J gave up 0 bases, with 3 bases separating them. CDR3 length: 11 residues. The CDR3 here is CASDSGNTIYF. Written as DNA, the CDR3 is TGTGCCAGTGACTCTGGAAACACCATATATTTT.

The J gene is TRBJ1-5, the V gene TRBV19; D is undetermined. CDR1 and CDR2 from the germline V gene are LNHDA and SQIVND (reference sequence). This CDR3 has 14 residues. V was pared by 5 bases and J by 3 bases, with 11 bases between. The chain's CDR3 is CASSPEGFNQPQHF. CDR3 bases: TGTGCCAGTAGTCCCGAGGGATTCAATCAGCCCCAGCATTTT.

The J gene is TRBJ2-1, the V gene TRBV9; either TRBD1 or TRBD2 may supply D (6 bases each). The CDR3 loop spans 16 amino acids. V was trimmed by 5 bases and J by 2 bases, leaving 17 bases between them. Per the germline V gene, CDR1 is SGDLS and CDR2 is YYNGEE. In DNA form, the CDR3 reads TGTGCCAGCAGTCGTGGGGGGCTAGGGGCCTACAATGAGCAGTTCTTC. Its translation is CASSRGGLGAYNEQFF.

This sequence joins TRBV28 and TRBJ2-3, with TRBD1 matching over 8 bases. The V gene's germline CDR1 is MDHEN and CDR2 SYDVKM. The CDR3 runs to 14 residues. The junction had 7 bases not matched to a gene; V was cut back by 2 bases and J by 9 bases. The CDR3 DNA sequence: TGTGCCAGCAGTTTAACAGGGGGAGTGTCGACGCAGTATTTT. Protein sequence: CASSLTGGVSTQYF.

For the CDR3, the DNA is TGTGCCAGCAGCGCAGAATCGGGGTTCCAAGAGACCCAGTACTTC. Translated: CASSAESGFQETQYF. The rearrangement joins TRBV2 to TRBJ2-5, with D perhaps matching TRBD2 (5 bases). Trimming took off 6 bases at V and 1 base at J, with 15 bases between the two ends. The germline CDR1 and CDR2 sequences are SNHLY and FYNNEI. This CDR3 has 15 residues.

The chain links TRBV28 to TRBJ1-1; 10 bases agree with TRBD1. CDR3 size: 15 residues. With 6 bases clipped from V and 4 bases from J, the junction kept 8 bases outside the gene matches. Germline-derived CDR1 and CDR2 are MDHEN and SYDVKM. The CDR3: CASRGDRGPFTEAFF. In nucleotides, the CDR3 is TGTGCCAGCAGGGGGGACAGGGGTCCTTTCACTGAAGCTTTCTTT.

The V gene is TRBV19, the J gene TRBJ2-3; D is unclear. CDR1 LNHDA and CDR2 SQIVND come from the germline V gene (reference sequence). V lost 5 bases, J lost 0 bases, and 6 bases lay in between. The CDR3 runs 13 residues. CDR3 protein: CASSAASTDTQYF. The CDR3 DNA sequence: TGTGCCAGTAGTGCTGCTAGCACAGATACGCAGTATTTT.

This clone has only a few counts. The genes are TRBV5-1 and TRBJ2-5, with TRBD2 matching 10 bases. From germline, CDR1 is SGHRS and CDR2 YFSETQ. J gave up 4 bases and V 0 bases, and 6 bases lay outside the gene matches. The CDR3 covers 16 residues. In nucleotides, the CDR3 is TGCGCCAGCAGCTTGGACGCTAGCGGGAGACTAGAGACCCAGTACTTC. The encoded protein is CASSLDASGRLETQYF.

The chain joins TRBV19 to TRBJ1-3; D is undetermined. V was clipped by 5 bases and J by 0 bases, with 8 bases between them. The germline V gene has CDR1 LNHDA and CDR2 SQIVND (reference sequence). The CDR3 totals 14 residues. The CDR3 protein is CASSVQDSGNTIYF. CDR3 sequence (DNA): TGTGCCAGTAGTGTGCAGGACTCTGGAAACACCATATATTTT.

J is TRBJ2-5 and V is TRBV27; 9 bases map to TRBD1. The ends lost 6 bases at V and 5 bases at J; junction bases unmatched: 10. Per the germline V gene, CDR1 is MNHEY and CDR2 is SMNVEV (reference sequence). This CDR3 comprises 15 residues. CDR3 region: CASSLGTGKGETQYF. The CDR3 DNA reads TGTGCCAGCAGCCTGGGGACAGGGAAGGGGGAGACCCAGTACTTC.

This clone has a single count. This chain uses TRBV27 with TRBJ1-2; TRBD1 might be the D (5 bases). Germline CDR1 reads MNHEY; CDR2 reads SMNVEV (reference sequence). V gave up 7 bases and J gave up 6 bases, with 18 bases separating them. The CDR3 has 14 amino acids. The CDR3, as DNA: TGTGCCAGCACCTCGCTCTGGGGCGCCGATGGCTACACCTTC. Encoded protein: CASTSLWGADGYTF.

The rearrangement links TRBV5-1 to TRBJ2-5, with a tentative D call TRBD2 (5 bases). V was shortened by 0 bases and J by 4 bases, with 13 bases between the two germline ends. Germline CDR1 is SGHRS and CDR2 is YFSETQ. The CDR3 extends over 15 amino acids. The CDR3 DNA is TGCGCCAGCAGCTTGGGAAGTGGGAGTGGAGAGACCCAGTACTTC. Encoded protein: CASSLGSGSGETQYF.

Regarding this clone: The limits of the CDR3 on the DNA are not certain, so only TCRdb's listed CDR3 is given. V and J are TRBV27 and TRBJ1-6; TRBD1, the D gene given by the table, was not confirmed from the DNA. CDR1 MNHEY and CDR2 SMNVEV come from the germline V gene (reference sequence). The CDR3 length is 13 residues, termini included. The CDR3 is CASSDTFGSPLHF.

The V gene is TRBV15, the J gene TRBJ1-1; 8 nucleotides align to TRBD1. With 3 bases clipped from V and 1 base from J, the junction kept 10 bases outside the gene matches. The germline CDR1 and CDR2 sequences are LNHNV and YYDKDF (reference sequence). This CDR3 comprises 17 residues. The CDR3 DNA reads TGTGCCACCAGCAGTCCCCGGAGACAGGGGCCGAACACTGAAGCTTTCTTT. It is translated as CATSSPRRQGPNTEAFF.

The rearrangement uses TRBV6-6 and TRBJ1-5, with TRBD1 matching over 8 bases. The CDR3 is 16 residues long. Germline lookup yields CDR1 MNHNY and CDR2 SVGAGI (reference sequence). Trimming at V came to 2 bases and at J to 2 bases, leaving 5 bases not matched to a gene. The CDR3 region is CASSYPTGDGNQPQHF. The CDR3 nucleotides read TGTGCCAGCAGTTACCCGACAGGGGACGGCAATCAGCCCCAGCATTTT.

The chain links TRBV20-1 to TRBJ2-5; perhaps TRBD2 as D (6 bases). The V end lost 3 bases, the J end lost 0 bases, and 11 bases lay between the germline ends. The CDR3 spans 14 residues. The germline CDR1 and CDR2 sequences are DFQATT and SNEGSKA (reference sequence). CDR3 sequence reads: CSASAGSYQETQYF. The CDR3, as DNA: TGCAGTGCTAGTGCGGGGTCGTACCAAGAGACCCAGTACTTC.

The chain joins TRBV6-1 to TRBJ2-5; TRBD2 aligns across 7 bases. CDR1 is MNHNS and CDR2 is SASEGT in the germline V gene. CDR3 length equals 17 residues. The V and J ends lost 1 base and 3 bases, in that order; junction bases with no gene match: 11. The CDR3 protein is CASSEVRRTSTKETQYF. The CDR3 nucleotides read TGTGCCAGCAGTGAAGTCCGAAGGACTAGTACAAAAGAGACCCAGTACTTC.

This sequence joins TRBV4-3 and TRBJ2-7; 7 nucleotides match TRBD1. From germline, CDR1 is LGHNA and CDR2 YSLEER. The V gene end was trimmed by 2 bases and the J gene end by 4 bases; junction bases not matched to a gene: 5. CDR3 size: 14 residues. CDR3 nucleotides: TGCGCCAGCAGCCAACTAATACAGGGGTACGAGCAGTACTTC. It translates to CASSQLIQGYEQYF.

The chain links TRBV6-2 or TRBV6-3 to TRBJ2-3; the D gene is possibly TRBD2 (6 bases). The germline V gene has CDR1 MNHEY and CDR2 SVGEGT. CDR3 length equals 11 residues. Trimming removed 7 bases from V and 9 bases from J, with 11 bases in between. DNA of the CDR3: TGTGCCAGCACCCCCGGAGGGACGCAGTATTTT. Translating gives CASTPGGTQYF.